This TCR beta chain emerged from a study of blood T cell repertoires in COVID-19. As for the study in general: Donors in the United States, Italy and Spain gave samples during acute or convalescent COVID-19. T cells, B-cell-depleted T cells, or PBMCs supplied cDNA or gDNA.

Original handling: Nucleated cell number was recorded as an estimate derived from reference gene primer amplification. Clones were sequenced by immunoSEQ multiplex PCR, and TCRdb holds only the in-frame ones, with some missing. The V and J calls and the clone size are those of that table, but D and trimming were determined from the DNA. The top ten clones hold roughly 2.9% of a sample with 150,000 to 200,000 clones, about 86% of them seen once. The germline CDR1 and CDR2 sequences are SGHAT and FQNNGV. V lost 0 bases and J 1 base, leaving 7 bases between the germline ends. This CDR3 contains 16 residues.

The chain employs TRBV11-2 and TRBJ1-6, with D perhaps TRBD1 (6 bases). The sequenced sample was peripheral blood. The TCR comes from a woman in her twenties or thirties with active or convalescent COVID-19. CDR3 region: CASSLDQGSYNSPLHF. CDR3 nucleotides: TGTGCCAGCAGCTTAGATCAGGGGTCCTATAATTCACCCCTCCACTTT.